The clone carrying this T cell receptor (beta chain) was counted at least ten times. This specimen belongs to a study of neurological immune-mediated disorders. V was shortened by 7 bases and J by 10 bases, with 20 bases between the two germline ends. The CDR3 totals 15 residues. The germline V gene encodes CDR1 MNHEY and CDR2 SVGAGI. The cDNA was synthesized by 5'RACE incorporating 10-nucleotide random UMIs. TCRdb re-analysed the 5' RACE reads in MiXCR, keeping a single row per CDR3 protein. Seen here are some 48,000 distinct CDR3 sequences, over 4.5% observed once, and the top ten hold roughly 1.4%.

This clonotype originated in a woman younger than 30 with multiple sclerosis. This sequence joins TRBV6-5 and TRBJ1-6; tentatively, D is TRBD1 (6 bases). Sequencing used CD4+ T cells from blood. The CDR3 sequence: CASIQNPYRDSPLHF. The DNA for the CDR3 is TGTGCCAGCATCCAGAATCCGTACAGGGACTCACCCCTCCACTTT.